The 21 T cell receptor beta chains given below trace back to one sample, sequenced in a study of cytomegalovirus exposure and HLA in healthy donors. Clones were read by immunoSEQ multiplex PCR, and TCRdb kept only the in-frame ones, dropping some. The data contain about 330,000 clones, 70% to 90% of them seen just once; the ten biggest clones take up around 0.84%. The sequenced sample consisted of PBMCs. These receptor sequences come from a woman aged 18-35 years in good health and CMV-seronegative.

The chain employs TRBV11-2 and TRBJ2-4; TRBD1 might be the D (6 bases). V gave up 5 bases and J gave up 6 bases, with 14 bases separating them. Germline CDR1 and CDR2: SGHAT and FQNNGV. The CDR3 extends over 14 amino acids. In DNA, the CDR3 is TGTGCCAGCAGCCTACGACAGGCGGCAAACATTCAGTACTTC. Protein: CASSLRQAANIQYF.

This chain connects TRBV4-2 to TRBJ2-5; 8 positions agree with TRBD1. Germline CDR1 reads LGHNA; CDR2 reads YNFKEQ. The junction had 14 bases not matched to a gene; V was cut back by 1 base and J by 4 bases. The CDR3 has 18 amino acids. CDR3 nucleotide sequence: TGTGCCAGCAGCCAAGCGCCGACAGGGGATGGCGAAGGAGAGACCCAGTACTTC. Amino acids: CASSQAPTGDGEGETQYF.

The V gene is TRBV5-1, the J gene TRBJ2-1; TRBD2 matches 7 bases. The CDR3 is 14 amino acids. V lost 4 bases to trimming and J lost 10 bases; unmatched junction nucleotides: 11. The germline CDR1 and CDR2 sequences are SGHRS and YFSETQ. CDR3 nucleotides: TGCGCCAGCAGCCCCTGGGCGGGAGATAGCGAGCAGTTCTTC. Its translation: CASSPWAGDSEQFF.

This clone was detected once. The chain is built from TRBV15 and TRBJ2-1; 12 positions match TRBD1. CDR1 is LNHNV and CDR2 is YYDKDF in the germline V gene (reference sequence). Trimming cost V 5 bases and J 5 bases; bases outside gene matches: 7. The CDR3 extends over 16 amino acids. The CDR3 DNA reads TGTGCCACCAGCGGGCCGGGACAGGGGGCCAACAATGAGCAGTTCTTC. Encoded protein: CATSGPGQGANNEQFF.

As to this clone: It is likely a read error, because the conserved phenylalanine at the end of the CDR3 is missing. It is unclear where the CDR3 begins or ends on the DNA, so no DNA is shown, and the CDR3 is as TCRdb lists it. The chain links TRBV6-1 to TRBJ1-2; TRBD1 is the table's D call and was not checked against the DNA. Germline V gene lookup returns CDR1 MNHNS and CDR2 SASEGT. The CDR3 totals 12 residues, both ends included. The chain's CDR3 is CASSATGDVAAV.

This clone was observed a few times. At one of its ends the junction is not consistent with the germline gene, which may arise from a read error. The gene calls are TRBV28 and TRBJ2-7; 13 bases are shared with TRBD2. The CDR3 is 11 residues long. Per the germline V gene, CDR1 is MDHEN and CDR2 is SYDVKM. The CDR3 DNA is TGCGGGACTAGCGGGAACTACGAGCAGTACTTC. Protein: CGTSGNYEQYF.

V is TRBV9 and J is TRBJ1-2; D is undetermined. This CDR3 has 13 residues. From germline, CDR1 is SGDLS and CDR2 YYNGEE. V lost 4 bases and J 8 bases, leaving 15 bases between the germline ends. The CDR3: CASSPHQAGGYTF. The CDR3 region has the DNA TGTGCCAGCAGCCCCCACCAGGCGGGGGGCTACACCTTC. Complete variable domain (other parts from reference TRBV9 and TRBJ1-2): DSGVTQTPKHLITATGQRVTLRCSPRSGDLSVYWYQQSLDQGLQFLIQYYNGEERAKGNILERFSAQQFPDLHSELNLSSLELGDSALYFCASSPHQAGGYTFGSGTRLTVV.

The CDR3 coding sequence is TGTGCCAGCAGTGAACAGGGAGATACGCAGTATTTT. Translating gives CASSEQGDTQYF. The V gene is TRBV6-1, the J gene TRBJ2-3, with TRBD1 as a possible D gene (5 bases). Trimming took off 2 bases at V and 5 bases at J, with 5 bases between the two ends. CDR1 is MNHNS and CDR2 is SASEGT in the germline V gene. The CDR3 is made up of 12 amino acids.

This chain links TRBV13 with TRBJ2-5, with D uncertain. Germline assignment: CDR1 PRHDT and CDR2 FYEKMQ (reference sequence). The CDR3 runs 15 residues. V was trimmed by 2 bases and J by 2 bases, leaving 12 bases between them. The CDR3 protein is CASSLYRFRQETQYF. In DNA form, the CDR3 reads TGTGCCAGCAGCTTATATAGGTTCAGGCAAGAGACCCAGTACTTC.

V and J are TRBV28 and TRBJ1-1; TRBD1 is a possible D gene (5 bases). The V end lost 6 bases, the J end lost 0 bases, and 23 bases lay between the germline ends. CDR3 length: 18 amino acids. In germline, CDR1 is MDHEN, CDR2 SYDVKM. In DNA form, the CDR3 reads TGTGCCAGCAGCCATTATCCGGGACGACTAGCTTTGAACACTGAAGCTTTCTTT. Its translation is CASSHYPGRLALNTEAFF.

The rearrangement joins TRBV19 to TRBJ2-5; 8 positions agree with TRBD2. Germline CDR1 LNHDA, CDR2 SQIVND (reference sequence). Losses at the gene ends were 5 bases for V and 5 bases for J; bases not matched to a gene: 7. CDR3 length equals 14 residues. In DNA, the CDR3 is TGTGCCAGTAGTGCGAGCGGGAGTGCTGAGACCCAGTACTTC. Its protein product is CASSASGSAETQYF.

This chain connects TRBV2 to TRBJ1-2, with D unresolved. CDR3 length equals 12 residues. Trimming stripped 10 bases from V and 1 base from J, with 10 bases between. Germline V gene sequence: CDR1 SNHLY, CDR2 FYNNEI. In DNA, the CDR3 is TGTGCCATAAGAGTCCTTAACTATGGCTACACCTTC. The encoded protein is CAIRVLNYGYTF.

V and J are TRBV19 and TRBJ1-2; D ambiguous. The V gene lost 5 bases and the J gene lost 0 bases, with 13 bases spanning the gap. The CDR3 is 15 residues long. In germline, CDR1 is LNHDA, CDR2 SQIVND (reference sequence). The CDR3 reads CASSSFSLANYGYTF. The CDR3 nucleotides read TGTGCCAGTAGTTCCTTCTCGTTAGCTAACTATGGCTACACCTTC.

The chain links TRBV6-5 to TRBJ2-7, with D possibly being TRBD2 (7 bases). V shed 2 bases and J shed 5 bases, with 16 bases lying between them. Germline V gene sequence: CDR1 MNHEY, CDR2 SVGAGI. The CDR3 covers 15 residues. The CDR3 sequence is CASSYGGAGSNEQYF. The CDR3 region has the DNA TGTGCCAGCAGTTACGGGGGGGCCGGGTCGAACGAGCAGTACTTC.

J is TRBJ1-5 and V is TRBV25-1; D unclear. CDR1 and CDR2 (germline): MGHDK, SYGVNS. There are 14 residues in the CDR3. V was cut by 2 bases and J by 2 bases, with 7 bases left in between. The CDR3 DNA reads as TGTGCCAGCAGTGAAGGACTGGGCAATCAGCCCCAGCATTTT. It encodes CASSEGLGNQPQHF.

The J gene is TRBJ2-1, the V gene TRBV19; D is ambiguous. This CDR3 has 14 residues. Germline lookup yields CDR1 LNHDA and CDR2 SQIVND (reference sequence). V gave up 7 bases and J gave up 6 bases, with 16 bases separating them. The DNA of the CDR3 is TGTGCCAGTAATTCGGCCCCCCCGGGCAATGAGCAGTTCTTC. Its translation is CASNSAPPGNEQFF.

CDR3 region: CAWSQLAGGTGELFF. The CDR3 coding sequence is TGTGCCTGGAGTCAACTAGCGGGAGGCACCGGGGAGCTGTTTTTT. The chain carries TRBV30 and TRBJ2-2; 12 nucleotides line up with TRBD2. This CDR3 has 15 amino acids. CDR1 and CDR2 (germline): GTSNPN, SVGIG (reference sequence). Trimming removed 2 bases from V and 4 bases from J; junction bases left unmatched: 2.

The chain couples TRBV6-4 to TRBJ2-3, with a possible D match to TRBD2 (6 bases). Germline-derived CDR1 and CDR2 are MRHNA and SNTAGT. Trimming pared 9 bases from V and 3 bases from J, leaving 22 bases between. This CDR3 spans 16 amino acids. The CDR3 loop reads CASTPPGGGRTDTQYF. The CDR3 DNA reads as TGTGCCAGTACGCCCCCCGGGGGAGGCAGGACAGATACGCAGTATTTT.

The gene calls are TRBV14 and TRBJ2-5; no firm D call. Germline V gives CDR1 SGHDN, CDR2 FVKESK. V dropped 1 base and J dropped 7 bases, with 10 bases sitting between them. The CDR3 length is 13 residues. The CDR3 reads CASSQGGGRTQYF. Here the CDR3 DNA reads TGTGCCAGCAGCCAAGGTGGCGGTAGGACCCAGTACTTC.

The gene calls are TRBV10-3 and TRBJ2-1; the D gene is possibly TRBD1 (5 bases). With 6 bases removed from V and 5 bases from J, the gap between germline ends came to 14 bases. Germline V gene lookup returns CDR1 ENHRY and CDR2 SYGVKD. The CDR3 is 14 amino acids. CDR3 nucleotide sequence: TGTGCCATCAGGGGGTCGACAGCTAACAATGAGCAGTTCTTC. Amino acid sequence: CAIRGSTANNEQFF.

The CDR3 sequence: CASSSGQQETQYF. CDR3 DNA sequence: TGCGCCAGCAGCTCAGGACAACAAGAGACCCAGTACTTC. The genes are TRBV5-1 and TRBJ2-5; D is possibly TRBD1 (5 bases). CDR3 length: 13 amino acids. V was clipped by 3 bases and J by 2 bases, with 8 bases between them. The germline V gene has CDR1 SGHRS and CDR2 YFSETQ. The whole variable domain, remainder taken from reference TRBV5-1 and TRBJ2-5, is KAGVTQTPRYLIKTRGQQVTLSCSPISGHRSVSWYQQTPGQGLQFLFEYFSETQRNKGNFPGRFSGRQFSNSRSEMNVSTLELGDSALYLCASSSGQQETQYFGPGTRLLVL.